The following is a T cell receptor (beta chain) sequence with its context. What it binds is not known. Repertoires were generated with immunoSEQ multiplex PCR, while TCRdb's copy carries only in-frame clones and drops some. Of 100,000 to 130,000 clones listed, roughly 90% were seen once; the top ten hold 6% to 7%. This entry comes from a study of T cell responses to AZD1222 COVID-19 vaccine. This CDR3 region has 13 residues. Study conclusions and caveats: An increase in Spike-specific TCR breadth and depth was observed after two AZD1222 doses.

The sample here was peripheral blood, taken on day 0 of AZD1222 vaccination. The source of this sequence is an adult in good health. The chain employs TRBV21-1 and TRBJ1-4; TRBD1 reflects the table's D call only, with no check against the DNA. TRBV21-1 is a documented pseudogene. This chain's CDR3 is CASTSGVGEKLFF. The CDR3, as DNA: TGTGCCAGCACGTCAGGGGTGGGTGAAAAACTGTTTTTT.